Following are 18 T cell receptor beta chains from one sample sequenced in a study of metastatic and nonmetastatic thyroid tumors. Thyroid surgery was performed in patients who had received no treatment beforehand. TCRdb ran MiXCR on the PCR reads. This table has over 3,000 clones, about 37% appearing once. What was sequenced was adjacent normal tissue. Receptors were obtained from a male donor with papillary thyroid cancer or a benign thyroid nodule (not recorded which). Some clones in this sample may be carry-over from other donors' samples.

This rearrangement joins TRBV28 to TRBJ2-2; the match to TRBD1 covers 9 bases. Unmatched junction bases numbered 3, after V lost 6 bases and J lost 1 base. The CDR3 extends over 15 amino acids. The germline V gene encodes CDR1 MDHEN and CDR2 SYDVKM. The CDR3 loop is CASRDRGQNTGELFF. CDR3 nucleotides: TGTGCCAGCAGGGACAGGGGCCAGAACACCGGGGAGCTGTTTTTT.

The table lists this clone with a few counts. This rearrangement joins TRBV28 to TRBJ2-7; a possible D gene is TRBD2 (5 bases). The germline V gene encodes CDR1 MDHEN and CDR2 SYDVKM. Trimming pared 3 bases from V and 1 base from J, leaving 16 bases between. The CDR3 sequence is 16 residues long. For the CDR3, the DNA is TGTGCCAGCAGTTTCTCCTGGACGGAGGATTCCTACGAGCAGTACTTC. Protein: CASSFSWTEDSYEQYF.

Here the CDR3 DNA reads TGTGCCAGCAGCTCCCGCGGCTACGAGCAGTACTTC. Translating it yields CASSSRGYEQYF. The chain is built from TRBV7-8 and TRBJ2-7, with D uncertain. The V gene lost 4 bases and the J gene lost 3 bases, with 7 bases spanning the gap. CDR3 length: 12 amino acids. CDR1 is SGHVS and CDR2 is FQNEAQ in the germline V gene.

DNA for the CDR3: TGTGCCAGCAGATCCCGGACAGGTCCTAGTCAGCCCCAGCATTTT. It translates to CASRSRTGPSQPQHF. The rearrangement links TRBV9 to TRBJ1-5, with TRBD1 matching over 7 bases. After removal of 5 bases from V and 6 bases from J, the junction contained 11 bases not matched to a gene. CDR3 length equals 15 residues. CDR1 and CDR2 (germline): SGDLS, YYNGEE.

This clone occurred a few times. The rearrangement uses TRBV6-1 and TRBJ2-7; D may be TRBD1 (5 bases). Germline V CDR1 and CDR2: MNHNS, SASEGT. Trimming shortened V by 7 bases and J by 0 bases, and 19 bases separated the two germline ends. The CDR3 runs to 16 residues. This chain's CDR3 is CASTARMTVASYEQYF. DNA for the CDR3: TGTGCCAGCACTGCCCGGATGACAGTAGCCTCCTACGAGCAGTACTTC.

This clone was picked up a small number of times. This chain links TRBV12-5 with TRBJ1-1; no firm D call. The ends were cut back, 5 bases at V and 3 bases at J, with 10 bases in the middle. The germline V gene encodes CDR1 LGHNT and CDR2 FRNRAP. CDR3 length: 13 residues. CDR3 DNA: TGTGCTAGTGGTCGCCTCCGGGACACTGAAGCTTTCTTT. Translation: CASGRLRDTEAFF.

The V call is TRBV6-1, the J call TRBJ2-1; 8 bases map to TRBD1. Germline CDR1 reads MNHNS; CDR2 reads SASEGT. V gave up 6 bases and J gave up 4 bases; unmatched junction bases: 8. CDR3 length equals 15 residues. Here the CDR3 DNA reads TGTGCCAGCAGACAGGGGGTAGTTGGGTACAATGAGCAGTTCTTC. Amino acid sequence: CASRQGVVGYNEQFF.

This clone is labeled as large. In the same sample, other DNA sequences code for this CDR3. The chain employs TRBV20-1 and TRBJ2-7, with 8 positions matching TRBD2. Trimming cost V 0 bases and J 6 bases; bases outside gene matches: 19. Per germline, CDR1 DFQATT and CDR2 SNEGSKA (reference sequence). This CDR3 region has 18 residues. The CDR3 here is CSARDRLAGLLLTAEQYF. DNA of the CDR3: TGCAGTGCTAGAGATAGGCTAGCGGGCCTCCTCCTGACGGCCGAGCAGTACTTC.

V and J are TRBV12-3 or TRBV12-4 and TRBJ2-7; 8 nucleotides agree with TRBD1. The CDR3 loop spans 14 amino acids. Losses at the gene ends were 4 bases for V and 1 base for J; bases not matched to a gene: 3. The CDR3 DNA follows: TGTGCCAGCAGTTCACAGGGGGGTTCCTACGAGCAGTACTTC. Translation: CASSSQGGSYEQYF.

In this sample, this clone turned up many times. The chain joins TRBV5-4 to TRBJ2-6; 11 bases fit TRBD2. The germline V gene has CDR1 SGHNT and CDR2 YYREEE (reference sequence). After removal of 4 bases from V and 3 bases from J, the junction contained 9 bases not matched to a gene. The CDR3 sequence is 18 residues long. The CDR3 region has the DNA TGTGCCAGCAGCGTGCGCGAACTAGCGGGAGTTGGGGCCAACGTCCTGACTTTC. Translated: CASSVRELAGVGANVLTF.

This clone has at least ten counts. Given the absence of the conserved phenylalanine or tryptophan at the CDR3 end, a read error is likely. The chain combines TRBV5-4 with TRBJ2-6; TRBD2 agrees at 11 bases. Germline CDR1 and CDR2: SGHNT and YYREEE (reference sequence). The CDR3 is made up of 18 amino acids. With 4 bases clipped from V and 3 bases from J, the junction kept 9 bases outside the gene matches. CDR3 loop: CASSVRELAGVGANVLTL. The CDR3, as DNA: TGTGCCAGCAGCGTGCGCGAACTAGCGGGAGTTGGGGCCAACGTCCTGACTCTC.

Worth noting for this clone: In the same sample, other DNA sequences code for this CDR3. The rearrangement joins TRBV12-3 or TRBV12-4 to TRBJ2-7, with 9 bases identical to TRBD1. This CDR3 has 13 amino acids. With V trimmed by 6 bases and J by 5 bases, 5 bases remained unmatched. CDR3 DNA: TGTGCCAGCAGAGGGGGACAGGGAAACGAGCAGTACTTC. It codes for CASRGGQGNEQYF.

This chain joins TRBV19 and TRBJ2-7, with 7 bases that match TRBD1. CDR3 length: 16 residues. Trimming cost V 3 bases and J 3 bases; bases outside gene matches: 11. Per the germline V gene, CDR1 is LNHDA and CDR2 is SQIVND (reference sequence). This CDR3 is CASSISRGRGIYEQYF. The DNA of the CDR3 is TGTGCCAGTAGTATCAGCCGGGGCAGGGGGATCTACGAGCAGTACTTC.

V is TRBV9 and J is TRBJ2-1; D gene unclear. The CDR3 is 17 amino acids. CDR1 is SGDLS and CDR2 is YYNGEE in the germline V gene. Trimming left V 3 bases short and J 0 bases short, with 16 bases between. DNA for the CDR3: TGTGCCAGCAGCGGGTCCGTAACGGTAAGCTCCTACAATGAGCAGTTCTTC. It yields the protein CASSGSVTVSSYNEQFF.

This clone qualifies as medium-sized. With a much larger clone just one base away, this may be a read error. The J gene is TRBJ2-7, the V gene TRBV15; D tentatively reads TRBD1 or TRBD2 (5 bases each). The length of the CDR3 is 15 residues. Trimming took off 6 bases at V and 2 bases at J, with 17 bases between the two ends. The germline V gene encodes CDR1 LNHNV and CDR2 YYDKDF (reference sequence). The CDR3 loop is CATSANRDGPYEQYF. CDR3 sequence (DNA): TGTGCCACCAGTGCTAACCGGGACGGGCCCTACGAGCAGTACTTC. Combining the CDR3 with reference TRBV15 and TRBJ2-7 gives the whole variable domain DAMVIQNPRYQVTQFGKPVTLSCSQTLNHNVMYWYQQKSSQAPKLLFHYYDKDFNNEADTPDNFQSRRPNTSFCFLDIRSPGLGDTAMYLCATSANRDGPYEQYFGPGTRLTVT.

The chain uses TRBV6-2 or TRBV6-3 and TRBJ2-7; D possibly uses TRBD1 or TRBD2 (5 bases each). V gave up 1 base and J gave up 3 bases, with 10 bases separating them. CDR3 length: 14 amino acids. In germline, CDR1 is MNHEY, CDR2 SVGEGT. CDR3 in amino acids: CASSYYGAFYEQYF. CDR3 bases: TGTGCCAGCAGTTACTACGGGGCTTTCTACGAGCAGTACTTC.

The V and J genes are TRBV6-1 and TRBJ2-1; D is ambiguous. The germline gives CDR1 MNHNS, CDR2 SASEGT. The CDR3 loop spans 11 amino acids. Trimming pared 4 bases from V and 10 bases from J, leaving 8 bases between. The CDR3 region is CASSAGREQFF. The CDR3 bases are TGTGCCAGCAGTGCCGGAAGGGAGCAGTTCTTC.

By share, this clone ranks as medium-sized (0.01 to 0.1%). A much larger clone lies one base from this, so it may be a read error. This chain connects TRBV10-3 to TRBJ2-7; 7 nucleotides line up with TRBD1. The CDR3 covers 13 residues. CDR1 ENHRY and CDR2 SYGVKD come from the germline V gene. The CDR3 spells CAIRPRQGGERYF. The CDR3 bases are TGTGCCATAAGGCCCCGACAGGGCGGTGAGCGGTACTTC.